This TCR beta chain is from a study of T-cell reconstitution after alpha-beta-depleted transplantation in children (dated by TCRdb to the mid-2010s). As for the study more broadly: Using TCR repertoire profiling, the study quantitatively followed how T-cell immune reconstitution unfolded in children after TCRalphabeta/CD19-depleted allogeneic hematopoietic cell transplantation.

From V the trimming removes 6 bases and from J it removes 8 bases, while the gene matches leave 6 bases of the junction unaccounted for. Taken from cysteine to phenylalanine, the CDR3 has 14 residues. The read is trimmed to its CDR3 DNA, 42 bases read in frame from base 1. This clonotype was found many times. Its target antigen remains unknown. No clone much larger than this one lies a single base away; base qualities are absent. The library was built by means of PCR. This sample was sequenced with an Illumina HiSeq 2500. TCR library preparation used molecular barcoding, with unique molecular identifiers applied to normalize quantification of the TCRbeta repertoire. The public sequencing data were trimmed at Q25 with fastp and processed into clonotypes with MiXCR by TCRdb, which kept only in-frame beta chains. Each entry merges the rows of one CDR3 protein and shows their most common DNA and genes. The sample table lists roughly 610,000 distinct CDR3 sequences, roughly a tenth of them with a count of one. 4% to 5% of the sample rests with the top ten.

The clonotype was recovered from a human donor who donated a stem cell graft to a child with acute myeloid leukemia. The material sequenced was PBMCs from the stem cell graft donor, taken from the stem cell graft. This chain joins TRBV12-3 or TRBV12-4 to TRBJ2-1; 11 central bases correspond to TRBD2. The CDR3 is CASRTSGRGYEQFF. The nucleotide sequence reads TGTGCCAGCAGAACTAGCGGGAGAGGGTATGAGCAGTTCTTC.